The rows below give T cell receptor beta chains drawn from one sample of a study of graft-versus-host responses after intestinal transplantation. The antigens of these receptors remain unknown. The method was immunoSEQ multiplex PCR; TCRdb's version includes in-frame clones alone and lacks a portion of them. The sample holds tens of thousands of clones, 70% to 90% seen once. Source: unstimulated CD8+ T cells sorted from spleen or lymph node cells, taken before intestinal transplant. These receptors came from a human donor who received an intestinal transplant. CDR3s include the opening cysteine and the closing phenylalanine or tryptophan. Each record gives: J gene, clone size, D gene, V gene, CDR3 protein, CDR3 DNA. A D gene is named only where the DNA matches it firmly. Not every row has a clone size; where given, it reads once, few, many or a size class.

J: TRBJ1-2; size: NA; D: NA; V: TRBV4-1; CDR3: CASSQYTGAGSSYTF; DNA: TGCGCCAGCAGCCAATATACCGGCGCCGGGTCGAGCTACACCTTC
J: TRBJ2-6; size: NA; D: TRBD1; V: TRBV7-9; CDR3: CASSLTGKANVLTF; DNA: TGTGCCAGCAGCTTGACAGGGAAAGCCAACGTCCTGACTTTC
J: TRBJ1-6; size: NA; D: NA; V: TRBV6-5; CDR3: CASSPDRFYNSPLHF; DNA: TGTGCCAGCAGCCCAGACAGATTCTATAATTCACCCCTCCACTTT
J: TRBJ2-5; size: NA; D: NA; V: TRBV28; CDR3: CASTWGPGETQYF; DNA: TGTGCCAGCACCTGGGGGCCTGGGGAGACCCAGTACTTC
J: TRBJ2-7; size: few; D: TRBD2; V: TRBV19; CDR3: CASSASGWLAGVEQYF; DNA: TGTGCCAGTAGTGCTTCGGGGTGGCTAGCGGGGGTCGAGCAGTACTTC
J: TRBJ2-7; size: NA; D: TRBD1; V: TRBV4-1; CDR3: CASSQGTGGQSYEQYF; DNA: TGCGCCAGCAGCCAGGGGACAGGGGGACAAAGCTACGAGCAGTACTTC
J: TRBJ1-3; size: NA; D: TRBD1; V: TRBV27; CDR3: CASMGQGEGNTIYF; DNA: TGTGCCAGCATGGGACAGGGCGAGGGAAACACCATATATTTT
J: TRBJ2-1; size: NA; D: TRBD2; V: TRBV27; CDR3: CASMGLATYNEQFF; DNA: TGTGCCAGCATGGGACTAGCGACCTACAATGAGCAGTTCTTC
J: TRBJ1-4; size: NA; D: NA; V: TRBV27; CDR3: CASSLWAGLGEKLFF; DNA: TGTGCCAGCAGTTTATGGGCAGGGCTCGGTGAAAAACTGTTTTTT
J: TRBJ2-1; size: NA; D: TRBD2; V: TRBV27; CDR3: CASSLVTSGRWVEQFF; DNA: TGTGCCAGCAGTTTGGTTACTAGCGGGAGGTGGGTTGAGCAGTTCTTC
J: TRBJ1-5; size: NA; D: TRBD1; V: TRBV4-1; CDR3: CASSLSWTGGNQPQHF; DNA: TGCGCCAGCAGCCTCTCATGGACAGGGGGCAATCAGCCCCAGCATTTT
J: TRBJ2-5; size: NA; D: NA; V: TRBV9; CDR3: CASSESTEAETQYF; DNA: TGTGCCAGCAGCGAGTCGACAGAGGCAGAGACCCAGTACTTC
J: TRBJ2-7; size: NA; D: NA; V: TRBV30; CDR3: CAWSVVGVSEQYF; DNA: TGTGCCTGGAGTGTGGTCGGGGTCTCCGAGCAGTACTTC
J: TRBJ2-5; size: NA; D: TRBD2; V: TRBV5-1; CDR3: CASSPGLAGGSETQYF; DNA: TGCGCCAGCAGCCCTGGACTAGCGGGAGGCTCAGAGACCCAGTACTTC
J: TRBJ1-1; size: NA; D: NA; V: TRBV5-3; CDR3: CARSSPQGRDTEAFF; DNA: TGTGCCAGAAGCTCACCTCAAGGGAGGGACACTGAAGCTTTCTTT
J: TRBJ2-3; size: NA; D: TRBD2; V: TRBV4-1; CDR3: CASSQGLASGTDTQYF; DNA: TGCGCCAGCAGCCAGGGACTAGCGAGCGGCACAGATACGCAGTATTTT
J: TRBJ2-2; size: few; D: TRBD2; V: TRBV6-1; CDR3: CASSEGTSTGELFF; DNA: TGTGCCAGCAGTGAAGGGACTAGCACCGGGGAGCTGTTTTTT
J: TRBJ2-1; size: NA; D: NA; V: TRBV27; CDR3: CASSWSRNNEQFF; DNA: TGTGCCAGCAGTTGGTCGCGTAACAATGAGCAGTTCTTC
J: TRBJ2-1; size: NA; D: TRBD2; V: TRBV15; CDR3: CATRTGTSGPFF; DNA: TGTGCCACCAGGACCGGGACTAGCGGGCCGTTCTTC
J: TRBJ2-7; size: few; D: NA; V: TRBV7-2; CDR3: CASSLVFYEQYF; DNA: TGTGCCAGCAGCTTAGTCTTTTACGAGCAGTACTTC
J: TRBJ2-1; size: few; D: NA; V: TRBV28; CDR3: CASSLREMGNEQFF; DNA: TGTGCCAGCAGTTTACGGGAGATGGGCAATGAGCAGTTCTTC
J: TRBJ1-2; size: NA; D: NA; V: TRBV9; CDR3: CASSPDRQKRYGYTF; DNA: TGTGCCAGCAGCCCCGACAGGCAGAAGAGGTATGGCTACACCTTC
J: TRBJ2-1; size: NA; D: NA; V: TRBV4-2; CDR3: CASSDGWFGSAGEQFF; DNA: TGTGCCAGCAGCGATGGTTGGTTCGGGAGCGCCGGTGAGCAGTTCTTC
J: TRBJ2-1; size: medium-sized; D: TRBD2; V: TRBV6-4; CDR3: CASSDGLAGSEQFF; DNA: TGTGCCAGCAGTGACGGACTAGCGGGGAGTGAGCAGTTCTTC
J: TRBJ1-1; size: NA; D: NA; V: TRBV6-5; CDR3: CASSYSTGDDTEAFF; DNA: TGTGCCAGCAGTTACTCGACGGGGGATGACACTGAAGCTTTCTTT
J: TRBJ2-3; size: NA; D: TRBD2; V: TRBV6-1; CDR3: CASSEALPAGLTDTQYF; DNA: TGTGCCAGCAGTGAAGCGCTTCCAGCGGGGCTGACAGATACGCAGTATTTT
J: TRBJ2-2; size: NA; D: NA; V: TRBV15; CDR3: CATSRAGNTGELFF; DNA: TGTGCCACCAGCAGAGCAGGGAACACCGGGGAGCTGTTTTTT
J: TRBJ2-7; size: NA; D: NA; V: TRBV9; CDR3: CASSVEASADAYEQYF; DNA: TGTGCCAGCAGCGTAGAGGCTAGCGCCGATGCCTACGAGCAGTACTTC
J: TRBJ2-3; size: NA; D: NA; V: TRBV2; CDR3: CASSEYSLLGGDTQYF; DNA: TGTGCCAGCAGTGAATACTCCCTGCTTGGGGGGGATACGCAGTATTTT
J: TRBJ1-4; size: NA; D: NA; V: TRBV30; CDR3: CAWSGRVTNEKLFF; DNA: TGTGCCTGGAGTGGGAGGGTAACTAATGAAAAACTGTTTTTT
J: TRBJ2-5; size: NA; D: TRBD2; V: TRBV7-7; CDR3: CASSFGPEGGETQYF; DNA: TGTGCTAGCAGCTTCGGTCCAGAGGGAGGGGAGACCCAGTACTTC
J: TRBJ1-1; size: NA; D: TRBD1; V: TRBV6-1; CDR3: CASSESPQGAIRTEAFF; DNA: TGTGCCAGCAGTGAAAGTCCACAGGGGGCGATCCGGACTGAAGCTTTCTTT
J: TRBJ1-2; size: NA; D: NA; V: TRBV30; CDR3: CAYEQGVQHGYTF; DNA: TGTGCCTACGAACAGGGAGTTCAGCATGGCTACACCTTC
J: TRBJ1-2; size: NA; D: TRBD1; V: TRBV28; CDR3: CASSLWTGEDYGYTF; DNA: TGTGCCAGCAGTTTATGGACAGGGGAGGACTATGGCTACACCTTC
J: TRBJ2-2; size: NA; D: TRBD1; V: TRBV28; CDR3: CASSADRGYTGELFF; DNA: TGTGCCAGCAGTGCCGACAGGGGGTACACCGGGGAGCTGTTTTTT
J: TRBJ2-1; size: NA; D: TRBD2; V: TRBV28; CDR3: CASSPRVAGEQFF; DNA: TGTGCCAGCAGTCCCCGGGTAGCGGGGGAGCAGTTCTTC
J: TRBJ1-2; size: NA; D: TRBD1; V: TRBV6-5; CDR3: CASSYGTGANYGYTF; DNA: TGTGCCAGCAGTTACGGGACAGGGGCTAACTATGGCTACACCTTC
J: TRBJ2-7; size: NA; D: NA; V: TRBV27; CDR3: CASSSGVSYEQYF; DNA: TGTGCCAGCAGTTCAGGGGTCTCCTACGAGCAGTACTTC
J: TRBJ2-5; size: NA; D: TRBD2; V: TRBV6-6; CDR3: CASTAGERETQYF; DNA: TGTGCCAGCACGGCGGGAGAAAGAGAGACCCAGTACTTC
J: TRBJ2-2; size: NA; D: NA; V: TRBV9; CDR3: CASSHRDKFPGELFF; DNA: TGTGCCAGCAGCCACAGGGATAAGTTTCCCGGGGAGCTGTTTTTT
J: TRBJ1-2; size: NA; D: TRBD1; V: TRBV28; CDR3: CASRTRGRRGYTF; DNA: TGTGCCAGCAGAACCAGGGGGAGAAGAGGCTACACCTTC
J: TRBJ1-2; size: NA; D: NA; V: TRBV30; CDR3: CAVLQGSSNYGYTF; DNA: TGTGCCGTGCTCCAGGGATCTTCTAACTATGGCTACACCTTC
J: TRBJ1-3; size: NA; D: NA; V: TRBV5-1; CDR3: CASSYHFGNTIYF; DNA: TGCGCCAGCAGCTACCACTTCGGAAACACCATATATTTT
J: TRBJ2-1; size: NA; D: NA; V: TRBV28; CDR3: CASSSWMGALNEQFF; DNA: TGTGCCAGCAGTTCATGGATGGGGGCCCTGAATGAGCAGTTCTTC
J: TRBJ2-7; size: NA; D: TRBD2; V: TRBV5-4; CDR3: CASSLGRELNEQYF; DNA: TGTGCCAGCAGCTTGGGGCGGGAGTTAAACGAGCAGTACTTC
J: TRBJ2-7; size: NA; D: NA; V: TRBV4-1; CDR3: CASSQEGGSTYEQYF; DNA: TGCGCCAGCAGCCAAGAAGGCGGGTCCACCTACGAGCAGTACTTC
J: TRBJ1-2; size: NA; D: NA; V: TRBV4-2; CDR3: CASSQIQDNYGYTF; DNA: TGTGCCAGCAGCCAAATACAGGATAACTATGGCTACACCTTC
J: TRBJ2-2; size: NA; D: TRBD1; V: TRBV15; CDR3: CAATGGTGELFF; DNA: TGTGCCGCGACAGGGGGCACCGGGGAGCTGTTTTTT
J: TRBJ2-7; size: NA; D: TRBD1; V: TRBV6-8; CDR3: CASSWRPGQGNDEQYF; DNA: TGTGCCAGCAGTTGGAGGCCGGGACAGGGTAATGACGAGCAGTACTTC
J: TRBJ2-7; size: NA; D: NA; V: TRBV28; CDR3: CASSPAHKGGEQYF; DNA: TGTGCCAGCAGTCCAGCACACAAAGGGGGCGAGCAGTACTTC
J: TRBJ2-1; size: NA; D: TRBD2; V: TRBV6-5; CDR3: CASSWVGGVEQFF; DNA: TGTGCCAGCAGTTGGGTGGGGGGGGTTGAGCAGTTCTTC
J: TRBJ2-7; size: few; D: NA; V: TRBV13; CDR3: CASSPGRVYEQYF; DNA: TGTGCCAGCAGCCCCGGCAGGGTGTACGAGCAGTACTTC
J: TRBJ2-3; size: NA; D: TRBD2; V: TRBV7-3; CDR3: CASSARAGNADTQYF; DNA: TGTGCCAGCAGCGCCCGAGCGGGGAATGCTGATACGCAGTATTTT
J: TRBJ2-2; size: NA; D: TRBD1; V: TRBV15; CDR3: CATSRGDRQETGELFF; DNA: TGTGCCACCAGCAGGGGGGACAGGCAAGAGACCGGGGAGCTGTTTTTT
J: TRBJ2-1; size: NA; D: NA; V: TRBV2; CDR3: CASSEGRGGRDEQFF; DNA: TGTGCCAGCAGTGAAGGGAGGGGGGGGCGCGATGAGCAGTTCTTC
J: TRBJ2-7; size: NA; D: TRBD1; V: TRBV6-1; CDR3: CASSGGDRAFYEQYF; DNA: TGTGCCAGCAGTGGGGGGGACAGGGCCTTCTACGAGCAGTACTTC
J: TRBJ1-2; size: NA; D: TRBD1; V: TRBV5-4; CDR3: CASSLGDRVGTF; DNA: TGTGCCAGCAGCTTGGGGGACAGGGTGGGAACCTTC
J: TRBJ2-1; size: NA; D: TRBD2; V: TRBV29-1; CDR3: CSVDGLAGSSYNEQFF; DNA: TGCAGCGTTGATGGGCTAGCGGGGAGCTCCTACAATGAGCAGTTCTTC